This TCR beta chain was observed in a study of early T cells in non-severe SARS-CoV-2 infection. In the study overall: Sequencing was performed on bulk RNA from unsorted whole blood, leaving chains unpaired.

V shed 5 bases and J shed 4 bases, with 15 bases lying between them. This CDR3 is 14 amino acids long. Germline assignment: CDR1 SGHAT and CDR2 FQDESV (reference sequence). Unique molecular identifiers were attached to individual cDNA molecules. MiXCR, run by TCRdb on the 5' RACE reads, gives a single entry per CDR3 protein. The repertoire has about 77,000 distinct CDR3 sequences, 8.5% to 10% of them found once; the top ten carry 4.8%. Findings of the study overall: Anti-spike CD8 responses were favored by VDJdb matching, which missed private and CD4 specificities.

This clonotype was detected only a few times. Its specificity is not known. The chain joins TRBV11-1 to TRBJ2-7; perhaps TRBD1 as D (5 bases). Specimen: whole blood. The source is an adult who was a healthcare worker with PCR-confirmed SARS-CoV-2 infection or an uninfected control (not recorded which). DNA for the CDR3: TGTGCCAGCAGCCCGAAGGGGCGGCGGTACGAGCAGTACTTC. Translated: CASSPKGRRYEQYF.